This entry describes one T cell receptor beta chain. This clonotype was picked up many times. This clone's antigen is unknown. The record has no base qualities; no much larger clone is one base away. The sample comes from a study of tumor-infiltrating lymphocytes in primary liver carcinoma (dated by TCRdb to between 2016 and 2019). General notes on the study: The five patients, three men and two women aged 30 to 69 years, had hepatocellular carcinoma (four) or combined HCC and intrahepatic cholangiocarcinoma (one). The study combined TCRbeta repertoire sequencing, expression microarrays and whole-exome sequencing across five regions of each liver tumor, with adjacent normal tissue and blood. A total of approximately 35 specimens from 5 patients, comprising around 25 tumor regions, 5 adjacent noncancerous liver tissues and 5 peripheral blood samples, were covered by TCRbeta repertoire sequencing. To link TCRbeta repertoire diversity with the local molecular phenotype, the approximately 27 tumor region samples were profiled using Agilent mRNA microarrays. Tumors of the five patients were stage T1-T3 N0M0 with maximum diameters of roughly 4 to 11 cm. Samples yielded roughly 3.5 to 8 million productive TCRbeta reads; read depth did not differ significantly between tissue types. Technical replicate repertoires showed high reproducibility, with mean shared-clone rates about 0.91 and correlation coefficients above 0.95.

The germline V gene specifies MDHEN as CDR1 and SYDVKM as CDR2. Trimming takes 5 bases from V and 7 bases from J, and the germline ends sit 12 bases apart. From its cysteine to its phenylalanine, the CDR3 spans 13 amino acids. The DNA shown is the 39-base CDR3, in frame from base 1. A constant-region primer and ProtoScript II reverse transcriptase were used to reverse-transcribe TCRbeta-specific cDNA from roughly 480 ng total RNA. Construction of the TCRbeta libraries relied on three nested rounds of multiplex PCR, following a slightly modified ARM-PCR procedure. The first two PCR rounds used multiplex TRBV1-TRBV30 forward primers with a Cbeta reverse primer, each for about 10 cycles. A final 25-cycle PCR with Deep VentR polymerase added sample barcodes and Illumina adapters. Before sequencing, amplicons of 200-500 bp were purified from gel using a QIAquick gel extraction kit. An Illumina HiSeq 2500 was used to sequence the TCRbeta amplicons with 250-bp paired-end reads. For the original study's pipeline: To recover full CDR3 sequences, reads were quality-trimmed using Trimmomatic v0.33 and paired reads were then merged using FLASH v1.2.11. MiGEC v1.2.1b assigned V, D and J germline segments to the rearranged TCRbeta sequences. Clonotype statistics and Shannon-Wiener diversity indices were calculated with VDJtools v1.0.0. Except for diversity analysis, only the 250 most abundant clonotypes of each sample were used in subsequent analyses to reduce sampling bias. TCRdb itself trimmed the public reads at Q25 with fastp, ran MiXCR and retained productive beta chains. CDR3 protein duplicates are merged, each entry listing the most common genes and DNA. The authors' filters were not applied to this entry. The sample table holds approximately 100,000 distinct CDR3 sequences, of which around two thirds were seen once. The ten largest clones capture 10% to 15% of the sample.

Total RNA and DNA were co-extracted from about 19-30 mg of bulk tissue with the AllPrep DNA/RNA mini kit, without cell sorting. Surgical resection was performed in China between late 2015 and early 2016 on about five patients with histopathologically diagnosed primary liver carcinoma. Chronic HBV infection was present in the patients, and the patients were treatment-naive at sampling. Five spatially separated regions were sampled from each tumor: the superior, inferior, left-lateral and right-lateral poles, plus the tumor centre. Histology showed that every tumor sample contained more than 80% viable tumor cells. Fresh tumor and adjacent tissue pieces were bisected, with one half stored in RNAlater at -80 degrees C and the other half sent for histology. The full study reports these points: The top 250 clones accounted for a significantly greater share of the repertoire in tumors than in blood (p = 0.039). Only the TCR beta chain was sequenced, which likely underestimates true repertoire diversity because unpaired alpha chains were not captured. Just about 8-25% of top clones turned up in all five regions of a tumor, which suggests spatial heterogeneity among tumor-infiltrating T cells. With just 4 to 6 patients in the study, the authors point out that the findings should be validated in a larger study. Bulk unsorted samples precluded comparing CD4+ and CD8+ T cell repertoires. Repertoire overlap was found to be higher between tumor regions (mean approximately 35%) than between tumor-adjacent (around 17%) or tumor-blood (about 14%) pairs, consistent with antigen-driven expansion.

The TCR comes from a woman aged 55 to 70 with primary liver carcinoma and hepatitis B virus infection. The chain links TRBV28 with TRBJ2-1; possibly the D gene is TRBD2, per 6 matching bases. Sequenced: liver tumor tissue from sampling region 2. Read against the paper, the sample's cell subset or site label means: tumor region T2, inferior pole. The CDR3 loop reads CASSNWEVNEQFF. The DNA reads as follows: TGTGCCAGCAGTAACTGGGAGGTGAATGAGCAGTTCTTC.